This TCR beta chain was captured by sequencing in a study of control samples from healthy donors and cancer patients (TCRdb year 2020). The library was prepared using the immunoSEQ multiplex PCR assay. TCRdb retrieved this table from immuneACCESS and kept in-frame rearrangements only. Not all clones are present; in checked studies, unresolved V genes account for under half, and no reason is known for the remainder. For this sample there are about 51,000 clones; approximately 80% appear just once. The ten most abundant clones make up roughly 9.1% of the sample. Measured from the cysteine to the phenylalanine, the CDR3 is 13 residues long. Only the CDR3 DNA is retained, 39 bases long and in frame from the first base. CDR1 is given as KGHSH and CDR2 as LQKENI, both from the germline V gene. The V and J ends are trimmed by 2 bases and 6 bases, leaving 11 bases between them. A note on this clone: Its antigen is currently not known. Within one base of it there is no much larger clone, and no base qualities were kept.

The chain was built from TRBV18 and TRBJ2-7; a tentative D match to TRBD1 spans 6 bases. This clonotype was obtained from a man aged 70 or older in good health. The sequenced sample consisted of blood. The CDR3 sequence is CASSPTEGVEQYF. The nucleotides are TGTGCCAGCTCACCAACTGAGGGGGTCGAGCAGTACTTC.